The T cell receptor (beta chain) described here comes from a study of shared clonotypes between healthy human individuals. Study-level results: Naive CD4 clonotypes were shared across a handful of donors at about 5.3%. The four-donor shared clonotypes exceeded non-shared clonotypes in generation probability, with non-shared ones scoring lower. Only blood was sampled, and tissue TCR repertoires likely differ from blood ones.

About this clone: Its specificity is not known. Different DNA sequences within this sample yield the same CDR3.

In germline, CDR1 is SGDLS, CDR2 YYNGEE. Trimming cost V 0 bases and J 2 bases, with 11 bases left between them. CDR3 length: 15 amino acids. Profiling relied on immunoSEQ multiplex PCR, and the TCRdb table lists in-frame clones only, not all of them. The sample lists some 2 million clones, roughly 96% occurring once. Subsets obtained from CD4+ cells comprised CD45RA+ naive and CD45RA-negative memory cells. The chain combines TRBV9 with TRBJ1-2; D is possibly TRBD1 (5 bases). This clonotype was obtained from a man between 18 and 35 years old in good health. The sample was naive CD4+ T cells sorted from blood. Subset of the sample: CD45RA+ positively selected. CDR3 loop: CASSVAGTANYGYTF. The CDR3 region has the DNA TGTGCCAGCAGCGTAGCCGGGACCGCAAACTATGGCTACACCTTC.